The rows below give T cell receptor beta chains drawn from one sample of a study of T cells after yellow fever vaccination. In TCRdb, the 5' RACE reads were re-called with MiXCR into one record per CDR3 protein. The table lists 200,000 to 250,000 distinct CDR3 sequences, 6.9% of them singletons. Sequences were derived from CD4+ T cells sorted from PBMCs, sampled 15 days after the yellow fever booster vaccination. The source is a man between 25 and 39 years old who received the YFV17D yellow fever vaccine. Each CDR3 is given with its conserved first and last residue. D genes are given only for firm matches. Size is stated for part of the rows, as once, few or many counts, or as a class when the clone is expanded.

TRBV5-6	-	TRBJ2-1	many	CASSPGLENEQFF	TGTGCCAGCAGCCCGGGATTAGAAAATGAGCAGTTCTTC
TRBV12-3/TRBV12-4	-	TRBJ2-2	many	CASSPRRSTGELFF	TGTGCCAGCAGTCCCCGTCGGAGCACCGGGGAGCTGTTTTTT
TRBV7-8	-	TRBJ2-2	many	CASSLSGSTNTGELFF	TGTGCCAGCAGCTTATCCGGGAGTACGAACACCGGGGAGCTGTTTTTT
TRBV19	-	TRBJ2-7	many	CASSPPGLYEQYF	TGTGCCAGTAGTCCCCCTGGGCTATACGAGCAGTACTTC
TRBV5-1	-	TRBJ2-7	-	CASSLESLLYEQYF	TGCGCCAGCAGCTTGGAGTCCCTGCTCTACGAGCAGTACTTC
TRBV20-1	TRBD1	TRBJ2-1	many	CSATNRGINEQFF	TGCAGTGCAACTAACAGGGGTATCAATGAGCAGTTCTTC
TRBV18	TRBD1	TRBJ2-7	many	CASSRDSSYEQYF	TGTGCCAGCTCACGGGACAGCTCCTACGAGCAGTACTTC
TRBV20-1	-	TRBJ2-7	few	CSAIRGTSYEQYF	TGCAGTGCTATACGCGGGACAAGCTACGAGCAGTACTTC
TRBV7-9	-	TRBJ2-1	few	CASSTWSSHNEQFF	TGTGCCAGCAGCACCTGGAGTTCCCACAATGAGCAGTTCTTC
TRBV29-1	-	TRBJ2-3	-	CSVAGTSSTDTQYF	TGCAGCGTTGCAGGGACTTCTAGCACAGATACGCAGTATTTT
TRBV20-1	TRBD1	TRBJ1-5	few	CSARSFLAGGWSQPQHF	TGCAGTGCTAGGTCTTTTCTGGCAGGGGGTTGGAGTCAGCCCCAGCATTTT
TRBV18	TRBD2	TRBJ2-1	-	CASSGTSGYNEQFF	TGTGCCAGCTCGGGGACTAGCGGCTACAATGAGCAGTTCTTC
TRBV5-5	-	TRBJ2-3	few	CASRPPGRGADTQYF	TGTGCCAGCAGACCACCGGGGCGGGGCGCAGATACGCAGTATTTT
TRBV5-4	TRBD1	TRBJ2-5	-	CASSFGQGGRETQYF	TGTGCCAGCAGCTTTGGACAGGGGGGTCGAGAGACCCAGTACTTC
TRBV29-1	TRBD2	TRBJ2-1	many	CSAVRGGRRHEQFF	TGCAGCGCCGTTCGAGGCGGGAGGAGACATGAGCAGTTCTTC
TRBV7-9	-	TRBJ2-2	many	CASTTVANTGELFF	TGTGCCAGCACCACAGTCGCGAACACCGGGGAGCTGTTTTTT
TRBV29-1	TRBD1	TRBJ2-1	-	CSVEGGTGNTLSYNEQFF	TGCAGCGTTGAGGGGGGGACAGGGAATACCCTCTCCTACAATGAGCAGTTCTTC
TRBV2	-	TRBJ2-7	many	CASSELEVYEQYF	TGTGCCAGCAGTGAACTGGAGGTTTACGAGCAGTACTTC
TRBV29-1	TRBD2	TRBJ2-7	few	CSVYGLAGGLRDEQYF	TGCAGCGTTTATGGACTAGCGGGAGGGCTAAGGGACGAGCAGTACTTC
TRBV12-3/TRBV12-4	-	TRBJ2-2	many	CASSRHRGTGELFF	TGTGCCAGCAGCCGCCATAGGGGCACCGGGGAGCTGTTTTTT
TRBV19	-	TRBJ2-4	few	CASAHRVAKNIQYF	TGTGCCAGCGCACATCGGGTAGCCAAAAACATTCAGTACTTC
TRBV5-4	-	TRBJ2-5	few	CASSLAGHGQETQYF	TGTGCCAGCAGCTTGGCAGGGCACGGTCAAGAGACCCAGTACTTC
TRBV7-3	TRBD2	TRBJ2-1	few	CASSLKGVGLAGGNEQFF	TGTGCCAGCAGCTTAAAAGGGGTAGGGCTAGCGGGAGGCAATGAGCAGTTCTTC
TRBV4-2	TRBD1	TRBJ1-1	many	CASSPDRAGGTEAFF	TGTGCCAGCAGCCCGGACAGGGCCGGTGGTACTGAAGCTTTCTTT
TRBV3-1	-	TRBJ1-1	many	CASSQYGKGSEAFF	TGTGCCAGCAGCCAATATGGTAAGGGATCTGAAGCTTTCTTT
TRBV20-1	-	TRBJ1-3	-	CSARSRGWGNTIYF	TGCAGTGCTAGAAGCCGGGGGTGGGGAAACACCATATATTTT
TRBV29-1	-	TRBJ2-3	-	CSVRLDTDTQYF	TGCAGCGTCCGACTAGATACAGATACGCAGTATTTT
TRBV12-3/TRBV12-4	-	TRBJ1-6	many	CASSLRGKQLLHF	TGTGCCAGCAGTTTAAGAGGGAAACAACTCCTCCACTTT
TRBV7-9	TRBD1	TRBJ2-4	many	CASSLPGQGYIQYF	TGTGCCAGCAGCTTGCCGGGACAGGGGTACATTCAGTACTTC
TRBV9	-	TRBJ1-2	-	CASSVEVRANYGYTF	TGTGCCAGCAGCGTAGAGGTCCGAGCTAACTATGGCTACACCTTC
TRBV20-1	-	TRBJ2-1	-	CSAGRVLGANEQFF	TGCAGTGCTGGGCGGGTTCTCGGGGCCAATGAGCAGTTCTTC
TRBV20-1	TRBD2	TRBJ2-7	-	CCARISGRSSSYEQYF	TGCTGTGCTAGAATAAGCGGGAGGTCGAGCTCCTACGAGCAGTACTTC
TRBV7-2	TRBD2	TRBJ2-5	many	CASSSSGSGGTQYF	TGTGCCAGCAGTTCTAGCGGGAGCGGGGGGACCCAGTACTTC